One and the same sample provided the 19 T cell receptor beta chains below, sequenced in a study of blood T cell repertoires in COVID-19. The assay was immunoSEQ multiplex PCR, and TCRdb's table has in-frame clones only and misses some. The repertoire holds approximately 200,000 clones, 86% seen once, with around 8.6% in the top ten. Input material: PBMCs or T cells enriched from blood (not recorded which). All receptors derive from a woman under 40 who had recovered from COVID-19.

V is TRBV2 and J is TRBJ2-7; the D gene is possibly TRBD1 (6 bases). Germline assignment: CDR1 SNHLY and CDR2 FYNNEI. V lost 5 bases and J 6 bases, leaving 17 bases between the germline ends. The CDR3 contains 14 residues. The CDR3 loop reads CASSTGTMFFEQYF. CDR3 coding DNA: TGTGCCAGCAGTACCGGGACAATGTTTTTCGAGCAGTACTTC.

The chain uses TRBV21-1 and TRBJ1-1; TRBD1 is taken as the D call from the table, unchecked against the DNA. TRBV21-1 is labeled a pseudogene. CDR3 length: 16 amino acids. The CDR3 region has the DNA TGTGCCAGCAGCTTCCTTAGAGGGGGCGAGGACACTGAAGCTTTCTTT. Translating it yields CASSFLRGGEDTEAFF.

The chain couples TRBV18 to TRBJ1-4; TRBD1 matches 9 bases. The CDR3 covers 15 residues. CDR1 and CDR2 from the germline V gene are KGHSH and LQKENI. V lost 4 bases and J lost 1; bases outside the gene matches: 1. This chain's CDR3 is CASSLDRGTNEKLFF. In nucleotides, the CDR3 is TGTGCCAGCTCACTGGACAGGGGAACTAATGAAAAACTGTTTTTT.

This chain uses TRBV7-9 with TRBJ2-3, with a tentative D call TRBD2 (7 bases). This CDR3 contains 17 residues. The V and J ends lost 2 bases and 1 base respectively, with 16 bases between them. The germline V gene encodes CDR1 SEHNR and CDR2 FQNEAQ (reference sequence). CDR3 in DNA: TGTGCCAGCAGCTTAACAGGGAGGGGATTCGGCACAGATACGCAGTATTTT. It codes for CASSLTGRGFGTDTQYF.

The CDR3 DNA sequence: TGTGCCAGCAGCTCAGCCCTGTGGGTGACTAGCCGACCAACAGATACGCAGTATTTT. It specifies CASSSALWVTSRPTDTQYF. This chain connects TRBV11-2 to TRBJ2-3; 7 positions match TRBD2. This CDR3 region has 19 residues. Germline loops: CDR1 SGHAT, CDR2 FQNNGV. V gave up 4 bases and J gave up 3 bases; unmatched junction bases: 19.

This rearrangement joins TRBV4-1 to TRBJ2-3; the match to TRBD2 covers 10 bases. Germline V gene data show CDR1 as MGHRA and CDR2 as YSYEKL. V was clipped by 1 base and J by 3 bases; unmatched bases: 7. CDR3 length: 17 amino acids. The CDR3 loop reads CASSQAAKTSGTDTQYF. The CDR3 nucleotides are TGCGCCAGCAGCCAAGCAGCCAAGACTAGCGGGACAGATACGCAGTATTTT.

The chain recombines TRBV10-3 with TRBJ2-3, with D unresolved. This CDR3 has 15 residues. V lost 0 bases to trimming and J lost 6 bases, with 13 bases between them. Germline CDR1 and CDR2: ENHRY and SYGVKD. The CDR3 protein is CAISESEQLADTQYF. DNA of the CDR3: TGTGCCATCAGTGAGTCGGAGCAGCTCGCGGATACGCAGTATTTT.

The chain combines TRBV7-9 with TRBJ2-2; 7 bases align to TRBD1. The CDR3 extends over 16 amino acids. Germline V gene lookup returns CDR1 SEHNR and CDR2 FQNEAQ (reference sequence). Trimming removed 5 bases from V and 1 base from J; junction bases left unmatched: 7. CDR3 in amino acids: CASSQQTGLNTGELFF. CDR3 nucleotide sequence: TGTGCCAGCAGCCAACAGACAGGGTTGAACACCGGGGAGCTGTTTTTT.

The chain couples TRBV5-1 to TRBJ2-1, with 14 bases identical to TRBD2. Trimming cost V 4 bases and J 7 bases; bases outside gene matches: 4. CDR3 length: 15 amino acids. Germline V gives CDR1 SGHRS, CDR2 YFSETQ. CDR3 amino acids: CASSGTSGRLNEQFF. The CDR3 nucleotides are TGCGCCAGCAGCGGGACTAGCGGGAGACTAAATGAGCAGTTCTTC.

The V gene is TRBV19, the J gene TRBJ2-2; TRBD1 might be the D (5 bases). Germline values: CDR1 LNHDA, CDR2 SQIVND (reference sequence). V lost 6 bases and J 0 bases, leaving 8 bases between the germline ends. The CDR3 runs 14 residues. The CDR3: CASSPGSNTGELFF. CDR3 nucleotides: TGTGCCAGTAGCCCAGGGTCGAACACCGGGGAGCTGTTTTTT.

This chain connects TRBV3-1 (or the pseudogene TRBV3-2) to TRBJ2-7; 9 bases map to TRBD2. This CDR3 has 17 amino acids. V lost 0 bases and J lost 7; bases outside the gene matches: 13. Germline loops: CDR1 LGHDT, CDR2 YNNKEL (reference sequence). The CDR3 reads CASSQDQMGGRAFEQYF. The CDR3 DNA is TGTGCCAGCAGCCAAGATCAGATGGGCGGGAGGGCCTTTGAGCAGTACTTC.

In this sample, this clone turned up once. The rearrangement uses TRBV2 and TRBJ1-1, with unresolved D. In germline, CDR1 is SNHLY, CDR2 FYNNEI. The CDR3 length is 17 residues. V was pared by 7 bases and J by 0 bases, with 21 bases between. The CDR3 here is CASTLGPYNSMNTEAFF. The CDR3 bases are TGTGCCAGCACTCTTGGGCCCTACAATTCCATGAACACTGAAGCTTTCTTT.

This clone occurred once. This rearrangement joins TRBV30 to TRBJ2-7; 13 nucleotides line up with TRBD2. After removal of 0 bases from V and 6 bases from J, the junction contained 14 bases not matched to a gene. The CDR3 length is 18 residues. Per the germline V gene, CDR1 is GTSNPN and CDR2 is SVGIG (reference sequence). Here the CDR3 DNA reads TGTGCCTGGAGTGTAGACCTGGGACTAGCGGGAATACTCCCCGAGCAGTACTTC. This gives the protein CAWSVDLGLAGILPEQYF.

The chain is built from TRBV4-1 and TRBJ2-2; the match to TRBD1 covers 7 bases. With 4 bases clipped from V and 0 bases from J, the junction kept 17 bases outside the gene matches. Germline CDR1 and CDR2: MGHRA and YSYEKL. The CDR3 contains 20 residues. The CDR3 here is CASSPILLTPGQSNTGELFF. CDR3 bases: TGCGCCAGCAGCCCTATACTCCTTACCCCGGGACAGTCGAACACCGGGGAGCTGTTTTTT.

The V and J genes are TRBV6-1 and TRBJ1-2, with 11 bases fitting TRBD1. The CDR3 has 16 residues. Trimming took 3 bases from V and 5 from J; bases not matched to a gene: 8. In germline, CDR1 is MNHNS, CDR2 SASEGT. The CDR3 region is CASSEPGQGVEYGYTF. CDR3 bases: TGTGCCAGCAGTGAGCCGGGACAGGGGGTAGAATATGGCTACACCTTC.

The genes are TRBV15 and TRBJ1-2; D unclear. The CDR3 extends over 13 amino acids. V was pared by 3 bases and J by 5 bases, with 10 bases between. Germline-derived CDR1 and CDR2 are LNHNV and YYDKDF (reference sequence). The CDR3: CATSSLTAYGYTF. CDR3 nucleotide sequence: TGTGCCACCAGCAGTTTGACTGCTTATGGCTACACCTTC.

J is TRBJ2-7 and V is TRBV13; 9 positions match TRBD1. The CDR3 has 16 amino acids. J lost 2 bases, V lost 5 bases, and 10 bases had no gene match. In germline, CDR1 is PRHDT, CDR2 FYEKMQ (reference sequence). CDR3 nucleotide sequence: TGTGCCAGCAGCCGACGTTTGGGACAGGGCACCTACGAGCAGTACTTC. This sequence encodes CASSRRLGQGTYEQYF.

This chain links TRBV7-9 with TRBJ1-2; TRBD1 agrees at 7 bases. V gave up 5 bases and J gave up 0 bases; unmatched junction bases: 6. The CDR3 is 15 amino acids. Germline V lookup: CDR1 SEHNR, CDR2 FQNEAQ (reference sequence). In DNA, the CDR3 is TGTGCCAGCAGCCCGGGACAGAACCCTAACTATGGCTACACCTTC. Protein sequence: CASSPGQNPNYGYTF.

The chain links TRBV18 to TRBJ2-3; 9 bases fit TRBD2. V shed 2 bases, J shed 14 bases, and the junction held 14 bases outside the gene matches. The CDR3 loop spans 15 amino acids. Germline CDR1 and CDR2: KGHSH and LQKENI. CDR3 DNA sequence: TGTGCCAGCTCACCAGTCCGGCGGGAGGGCCTGCAGCCGTATTTT. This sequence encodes CASSPVRREGLQPYF.